The 18 T cell receptor beta chains listed next were all sequenced from one sample in a study of blood T cell repertoires in COVID-19. Assay used: immunoSEQ multiplex PCR; TCRdb lists only in-frame clones, some missing. Among about 49,000 clones listed, around 65% were seen once. Material for sequencing was peripheral blood. The receptors derive from a woman between 65 and 79 years old with acute or convalescent COVID-19.

This clone occurred many times. The chain is built from TRBV18 and TRBJ1-5; 9 bases are shared with TRBD1. Germline lookup yields CDR1 KGHSH and CDR2 LQKENI. Trimming cost V 4 bases and J 7 bases; bases outside gene matches: 8. The CDR3 length is 15 residues. The DNA of the CDR3 is TGTGCCAGCTCACGGGGACAGGGACAGGAACAGCCCCAGCATTTT. This codes for CASSRGQGQEQPQHF. Together with reference TRBV18 and TRBJ1-5, the CDR3 gives the full variable domain: NAGVMQNPRHLVRRRGQEARLRCSPMKGHSHVYWYRQLPEEGLKFMVYLQKENIIDESGMPKERFSAEFPKEGPSILRIQQVVRGDSAAYFCASSRGQGQEQPQHFGDGTRLSIL.

This chain uses TRBV25-1 with TRBJ1-4, with 8 bases fitting TRBD1. The CDR3 spans 15 residues. Unmatched junction bases numbered 8, after V lost 3 bases and J lost 8 bases. CDR1 and CDR2 (germline): MGHDK, SYGVNS. The CDR3 DNA reads as TGTGCCAGCAGTGACCTCGGACAGGGAAAAGAAAAACTGTTTTTT. Residues: CASSDLGQGKEKLFF.

The chain carries TRBV15 and TRBJ1-1; TRBD1 aligns across 7 bases. The CDR3 runs 14 residues. Losses at the gene ends were 8 bases for V and 1 base for J; bases not matched to a gene: 7. CDR1 is LNHNV, CDR2 YYDKDF, per germline (reference sequence). In nucleotides, the CDR3 is TGTGCCACCGCGACAGGGAACCGGAACACTGAAGCTTTCTTT. Its protein is CATATGNRNTEAFF.

The CDR3 DNA follows: TGTGCCAGCAGCGATGGGACAGGGGCCACCCGGGTGGTGTCGTATTTGGTGAATTCACCCCTCCACTTT. Residues: CASSDGTGATRVVSYLVNSPLHF. The chain is built from TRBV21-1 and TRBJ1-6; the table's D call, TRBD1, was not checked against the DNA. TRBV21-1 is flagged as a pseudogene. The CDR3 spans 23 residues.

CDR3: CASSVYQDTEQYF. DNA for the CDR3: TGTGCCAGCAGCGTATACCAGGACACCGAGCAGTACTTC. This chain connects TRBV9 to TRBJ2-7; D is possibly TRBD1 (5 bases). The germline V gene has CDR1 SGDLS and CDR2 YYNGEE. V lost 1 base and J lost 6, with 11 bases in between. The CDR3 has 13 amino acids.

The chain employs TRBV9 and TRBJ2-3; maybe TRBD2 (6 bases). Trimming shortened V by 1 base and J by 0 bases, and 9 bases separated the two germline ends. This CDR3 has 15 amino acids. The V gene's germline CDR1 is SGDLS and CDR2 YYNGEE. CDR3: CASSVRGASTDTQYF. The CDR3 DNA is TGTGCCAGCAGCGTACGCGGGGCCAGCACAGATACGCAGTATTTT.

This clone has a single count. The chain combines TRBV21-1 with TRBJ1-5; the table gives TRBD1 as D, unverified against the DNA. TRBV21-1 is labeled a pseudogene. The CDR3 consists of 16 residues. The CDR3 reads CASGDRDSRRNQPQHF. CDR3 in DNA: TGTGCCAGCGGCGACCGGGACAGCCGACGAAATCAGCCCCAGCATTTT.

V gene TRBV6-2 or TRBV6-3 combines with J gene TRBJ2-7, with TRBD2 identical over 15 bases. After removal of 6 bases from V and 3 bases from J, the junction contained 12 bases not matched to a gene. The CDR3 spans 18 residues. Germline values: CDR1 MNHEY, CDR2 SVGEGT. CDR3 loop: CASSLPGLAGGGDYEQYF. DNA of the CDR3: TGTGCCAGCAGCTTGCCGGGACTAGCGGGAGGAGGGGACTACGAGCAGTACTTC.

The chain employs TRBV6-1 and TRBJ1-2; D not resolved. Germline V lookup: CDR1 MNHNS, CDR2 SASEGT. This CDR3 is built from 14 residues. Trimming removed 3 bases from V and 4 bases from J, with 12 bases in between. In DNA, the CDR3 is TGTGCCAGCAGTGACCAAAAGCACAGCTATGGCTACACCTTC. It is translated as CASSDQKHSYGYTF.

The sample holds a few counts of this clone. This chain links TRBV7-9 with TRBJ2-2; no definite D call. V was cut by 2 bases and J by 4 bases, with 11 bases left in between. Per germline, CDR1 SEHNR and CDR2 FQNEAQ (reference sequence). The CDR3 consists of 15 residues. The CDR3 nucleotides read TGTGCCAGCAGCTTAATTAGTCAAGCCACCGGGGAGCTGTTTTTT. It translates to CASSLISQATGELFF.

As to this clone: One end of the junction varies from germline; a read error may be responsible. The CDR3 loop reads CPSERGLDGSILQYF. The CDR3 DNA reads as TGCCCCTCCGAACGAGGTCTTGACGGAAGCATTTTGCAGTACTTC. The chain combines TRBV2 with TRBJ2-7, with D uncertain. This CDR3 comprises 15 residues. Germline CDR1 reads SNHLY; CDR2 reads FYNNEI.

This clone was observed a single time. The gene calls are TRBV9 and TRBJ1-1; D is unclear. The CDR3 length is 16 residues. Per germline, CDR1 SGDLS and CDR2 YYNGEE. V was shortened by 0 bases and J by 7 bases, with 19 bases between the two germline ends. CDR3 sequence: CASSVVEEAPNIEAFF. The DNA for the CDR3 is TGTGCCAGCAGCGTAGTTGAAGAGGCGCCCAATATTGAAGCTTTCTTT.

This sequence joins TRBV5-1 and TRBJ2-3; TRBD1 agrees at 9 bases. CDR1 and CDR2 (germline): SGHRS, YFSETQ. The CDR3 runs 16 residues. V trimming: 0 bases; J trimming: 5 bases; junction bases outside the gene matches: 7. Here the CDR3 DNA reads TGCGCCAGCAGCTTGGCCCGGGACAGGGATTTAGATACGCAGTATTTT. This codes for CASSLARDRDLDTQYF.

The chain employs TRBV27 and TRBJ1-5; a possible D gene is TRBD1 (6 bases). V dropped 6 bases and J dropped 2 bases, with 20 bases sitting between them. CDR3 length: 17 residues. Germline V gene data show CDR1 as MNHEY and CDR2 as SMNVEV (reference sequence). Written as DNA, the CDR3 is TGTGCCAGCAGCTGGGGGACAAGACCTAAGGGCAATCAGCCCCAGCATTTT. Translating it yields CASSWGTRPKGNQPQHF.

The V and J genes are TRBV28 and TRBJ2-7; 8 positions agree with TRBD1. This CDR3 region has 16 residues. Trimming cost V 5 bases and J 3 bases; bases outside gene matches: 12. The germline V gene encodes CDR1 MDHEN and CDR2 SYDVKM. CDR3 loop: CASSDLGTGLGYEQYF. The CDR3 DNA reads as TGTGCCAGCAGTGACCTCGGGACAGGACTTGGCTACGAGCAGTACTTC.

This clone came up a few times. The genes are TRBV3-1 (or the pseudogene TRBV3-2) and TRBJ2-1; 8 positions match TRBD1. Trimming cost V 2 bases and J 13 bases; bases outside gene matches: 19. Germline V gives CDR1 LGHDT, CDR2 YNNKEL (reference sequence). This CDR3 region has 17 residues. The chain's CDR3 is CASSQKLGQAFDQPQFF. CDR3 coding DNA: TGTGCCAGCAGCCAAAAATTGGGACAGGCATTTGACCAGCCCCAGTTCTTC.

This chain uses TRBV21-1 with TRBJ1-2. TRBV21-1 represents a pseudogene. The CDR3 totals 14 residues. For the CDR3, the DNA is TGTGCCAGCAGCAAAGCCTCCGCTACCTATGGCTACACCTTC. This gives the protein CASSKASATYGYTF.

The gene calls are TRBV29-1 and TRBJ2-1, with 12 bases that match TRBD2. The CDR3 consists of 12 residues. The germline CDR1 and CDR2 sequences are SQVTM and ANQGSEA. J lost 8 bases, V lost 6 bases, and 2 bases had no gene match. In DNA, the CDR3 is TGCAGCGTGAGACTAGCGGGAGATGAGCAGTTCTTC. Protein: CSVRLAGDEQFF.